Presented here are 10 T cell receptor beta chains from one specimen sequenced in a study of persistence of HIV-infected CD4 T cells. Overlapping HIV-1 Gag 15-mer peptides at 0.8 to 1 ug per peptide per mL were used. Sorting of responding CD4+ T cells relied on upregulated CD40 ligand together with CD69. These receptors have no known antigen. The immunoSEQ assay was version 4, run in survey mode. TCRdb's table, derived via immunoSEQ multiplex PCR, lists solely in-frame clones and lacks some. Here the sample spans some 30,000 clones, roughly 70% being singletons. This specimen was CD4+ T cells sorted from PBMCs after roughly 18-hour stimulation, taken from a patient who received antiretroviral therapy. The receptors stem from an adult man with HIV who was CMV-seropositive.

The chain links TRBV10-2 to TRBJ1-2; 9 bases agree with TRBD1. Per the germline V gene, CDR1 is WSHSY and CDR2 is SAAADI. The junction had 8 bases not matched to a gene; V was cut back by 2 bases and J by 4 bases. The CDR3 runs 16 residues. For the CDR3, the DNA is TGCGCCAGCAGTGAGAGACAGGGGGGGAAACTCTATGGCTACACCTTC. This translates into CASSERQGGKLYGYTF.

This clone was seen just once. This chain connects TRBV5-5 to TRBJ1-2; possibly TRBD1 for D (6 bases). Germline V gene data show CDR1 as SGHKS and CDR2 as YYEKEE (reference sequence). The CDR3 has 15 amino acids. Trimming cost V 0 bases and J 3 bases, with 12 bases left between them. The CDR3 here is CASSLEPGADYGYTF. The CDR3 nucleotides are TGTGCCAGCAGCTTGGAGCCGGGGGCGGACTATGGCTACACCTTC.

This clone was found a few times. This chain uses TRBV6-6 with TRBJ1-1; 10 bases are a match to TRBD1. CDR3 length: 18 amino acids. Germline trimming cut 5 bases from V and 3 bases from J; bases unmatched to any gene: 15. The V gene's germline CDR1 is MNHNY and CDR2 SVGAGI (reference sequence). CDR3 amino acids: CASSHRVPGQGLYTEAFF. As DNA, the CDR3 is TGTGCCAGCAGTCACAGAGTCCCGGGACAGGGGCTATACACTGAAGCTTTCTTT.

The chain couples TRBV6-5 to TRBJ1-1, with D unresolved. Germline CDR1 MNHEY, CDR2 SVGAGI. The CDR3 is made up of 14 amino acids. V shed 2 bases and J shed 0 bases, with 7 bases lying between them. The CDR3 DNA reads TGTGCCAGCAGTTACATGACTATGAACACTGAAGCTTTCTTT. This translates into CASSYMTMNTEAFF.

J is TRBJ1-5 and V is TRBV27, with 11 bases identical to TRBD1. Germline loops: CDR1 MNHEY, CDR2 SMNVEV (reference sequence). The junction had 5 bases not matched to a gene; V was cut back by 4 bases and J by 0 bases. This CDR3 contains 17 residues. The CDR3 here is CASSSGQGVSSNQPQHF. In nucleotides, the CDR3 is TGTGCCAGCAGTTCGGGACAGGGGGTGAGTAGCAATCAGCCCCAGCATTTT.

V gene TRBV4-2 combines with J gene TRBJ2-1; D is unclear. The V end lost 0 bases, the J end lost 10 bases, and 10 bases lay between the germline ends. Germline CDR1 and CDR2: LGHNA and YNFKEQ. The CDR3 has 13 amino acids. DNA of the CDR3: TGTGCCAGCAGCCAAGATGCCCGAAGGGAGCAGTTCTTC. Translation: CASSQDARREQFF.

This clone was picked up a small number of times. The chain has TRBV11-3 and TRBJ2-7; D is possibly TRBD2 (8 bases). V lost 3 bases and J 4 bases, leaving 16 bases between the germline ends. Looked up from germline, CDR1 is SGHNT and CDR2 is YENEEA. This CDR3 contains 15 residues. CDR3 in DNA: TGTGCCAGCAGCTTGACAGGGCGGGGGGAATACGAGCAGTACTTC. It codes for CASSLTGRGEYEQYF.

The V gene is TRBV19, the J gene TRBJ2-2, with D possibly being TRBD1 (5 bases). V lost 1 base and J lost 1, with 7 bases in between. The CDR3 is made up of 15 amino acids. Looked up from germline, CDR1 is LNHDA and CDR2 is SQIVND (reference sequence). The CDR3 bases are TGTGCCAGTAGTATAGCTACAGGGAACACCGGGGAGCTGTTTTTT. It specifies CASSIATGNTGELFF.

The CDR3 coding sequence is TGTGCCAGTAGTCCTCAGCGTGGCGAGCAGTACTTC. This encodes CASSPQRGEQYF. This sequence joins TRBV19 and TRBJ2-7; no firm D call. V shed 5 bases and J shed 6 bases, with 11 bases lying between them. This CDR3 has 12 residues. Per germline, CDR1 LNHDA and CDR2 SQIVND (reference sequence).

This rearrangement joins TRBV19 to TRBJ2-2; perhaps TRBD1 as D (5 bases). Trimming took 11 bases from V and 1 from J, leaving 14 bases between them. The germline V gene has CDR1 LNHDA and CDR2 SQIVND (reference sequence). This CDR3 spans 14 amino acids. CDR3 DNA: TGTGCCTCTTGGCAGGGCCGGAACACCGGGGAGCTGTTTTTT. Protein: CASWQGRNTGELFF.